This TCR beta chain was documented in a study of regulatory T cells in long-lasting Graves disease. With iRepertoire HTBI primers and Arm-PCR of CDR3 regions, TCR beta libraries were built. One entry per CDR3 protein, called by TCRdb with MiXCR from the multiplex PCR reads. The sample includes about 560,000 distinct CDR3 sequences, about 16% of them seen just once. This CDR3 spans 14 amino acids. Germline-derived CDR1 and CDR2 are MNHEY and SMNVEV (reference sequence). Trimming removed 5 bases from V and 0 bases from J, with 8 bases in between. In this sample, this clonotype turned up many times. Time point defined: newly diagnosed GD, antithyroid drugs for less than 3 months. The TCR library used RNA extracted from PBMCs. The data also belong to a second study, concerning T cells in Graves' hyperthyroidism and ophthalmopathy. That work contributes: The model forecast ophthalmopathy, anticipating it by a median roughly 6.3 months before onset.

The origin of this receptor is a man between 18 and 29 years old with Graves disease. The chain links TRBV27 to TRBJ2-4; weak D call: TRBD2 (5 bases). The specimen was peripheral blood mononuclear cells (PBMCs), collected at new diagnosis, from a patient treated with antithyroid drugs. CDR3 sequence: CASSPREAKNIQYF. In DNA form, the CDR3 reads TGTGCCAGCAGTCCCCGGGAAGCCAAAAACATTCAGTACTTC.